Listed here is a single TCR beta chain. Its antigen is undetermined. Libraries were prepared by immunoSEQ multiplex PCR; TCRdb keeps only in-frame clonotypes and omits some of them. There are about 100,000 clones in the sample; roughly 92% occur only once, and 0.55% to 0.65% lies in the top ten. Germline-derived CDR1 and CDR2 are MDHEN and SYDVKM. The CDR3 has 15 amino acids. The V gene end was trimmed by 1 base and the J gene end by 4 bases; junction bases not matched to a gene: 5. The sample belongs to a study of siplizumab effects on memory and regulatory T cells. Study-wide results and limits: A mean of about 62% of mappable alloreactive CD4+ clones were Treg-derived with siplizumab, compared with 25% to 30% in controls. Only a minority of proliferating CD4+ or CD8+ clones had an assignable naive or memory phenotype, with roughly 75-96% lacking one. Apparently more diverse than memory cells, naive T cells also seemed major alloresponse contributors. To unstimulated subsets, only a minor fraction of alloreactive clones could be mapped.

Sample: Tregs sorted from blood. The chain combines TRBV28 with TRBJ1-2; the match to TRBD1 covers 8 bases. This receptor was taken from a human donor in good health. The CDR3 DNA reads as TGTGCCAGCAGTTTATACGGGACAGGAAGCTATGGCTACACCTTC. Protein product: CASSLYGTGSYGYTF.